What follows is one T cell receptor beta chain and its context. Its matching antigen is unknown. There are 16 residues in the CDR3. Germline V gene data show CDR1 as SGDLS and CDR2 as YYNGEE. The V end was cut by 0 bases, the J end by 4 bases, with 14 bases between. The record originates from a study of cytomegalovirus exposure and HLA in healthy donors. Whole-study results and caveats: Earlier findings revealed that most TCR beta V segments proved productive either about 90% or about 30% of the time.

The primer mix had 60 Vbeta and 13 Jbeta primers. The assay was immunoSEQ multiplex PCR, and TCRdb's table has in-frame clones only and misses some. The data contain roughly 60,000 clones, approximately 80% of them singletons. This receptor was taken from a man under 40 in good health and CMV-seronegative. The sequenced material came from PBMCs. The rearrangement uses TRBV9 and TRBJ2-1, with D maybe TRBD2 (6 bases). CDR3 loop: CASSVGRGNLYNEQFF. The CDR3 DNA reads TGTGCCAGCAGCGTAGGGCGGGGAAACCTTTACAATGAGCAGTTCTTC.